These 25 T cell receptor beta chains originate from one sample sequenced in a study of tumor-infiltrating lymphocytes in oesophageal squamous cell carcinoma. TCRdb recomputed calls from the PCR reads with MiXCR, one row per CDR3 protein. This sample carries 9,000 or so distinct CDR3 sequences, just over 65% of them seen once, and the ten largest clones take just over 35%. The source material was esophageal tumor tissue. Receptor source: a female donor with esophageal squamous cell carcinoma.

This chain links TRBV11-2 with TRBJ2-4; 14 bases fit TRBD2. The J call may be incorrect, as the DNA end agrees better with TRBJ2-7. This CDR3 spans 15 amino acids. Germline V gene sequence: CDR1 SGHAT, CDR2 FQNNGV. CDR3 protein: CASSSGLAGVYEQYF. The CDR3 coding sequence is TGTGCCAGCAGCTCGGGACTAGCGGGAGTCTACGAGCAGTACTTC.

This clonotype showed up just a few times. The chain recombines TRBV7-9 with TRBJ2-1; D not certain. The J call is in doubt because the DNA end fits TRBJ2-7 better. Germline lookup yields CDR1 SEHNR and CDR2 FQNEAQ (reference sequence). This CDR3 is 13 amino acids long. In DNA, the CDR3 is TGTGCCAGCAGCATGATCTCCAGTAACGAGCAGTACTTC. It translates to CASSMISSNEQYF.

The V and J genes are TRBV7-4 and TRBJ2-1; the D gene is possibly TRBD2 (5 bases). The CDR3 covers 17 residues. V was cut by 2 bases and J by 0 bases, with 14 bases left in between. CDR1 and CDR2 (germline): SGHVT, SQSDAQ. CDR3 in amino acids: CASSLSPSGLSYNEQFF. Here the CDR3 DNA reads TGTGCCAGCAGCTTATCCCCGAGCGGTCTCTCCTACAATGAGCAGTTCTTC.

By sample fraction, this clonotype is medium-sized (0.01 to 0.1%). This could be a read error, since a much larger clone is one nucleotide away. V gene TRBV11-2 combines with J gene TRBJ2-5; D may correspond to TRBD1 or TRBD2 (5 bases each). The CDR3 runs to 15 residues. The germline V gene encodes CDR1 SGHAT and CDR2 FQNNGV. V was trimmed by 2 bases and J by 11 bases, leaving 21 bases between them. In DNA form, the CDR3 reads TGTGCCAGCAGCTTAAGCCGGGGCGACTACAATGAGCAGTACTTC. As protein: CASSLSRGDYNEQYF.

The chain couples TRBV12-3 or TRBV12-4 to TRBJ1-1; TRBD1 might be the D (5 bases). With 6 bases removed from V and 1 base from J, the gap between germline ends came to 9 bases. The CDR3 sequence is 13 residues long. The CDR3 is CASSLGPNTEAFF. The CDR3 region has the DNA TGTGCCAGCAGCCTGGGACCGAACACTGAAGCTTTCTTT.

The genes are TRBV6-8 and TRBJ2-5; D remains unclear. The J call is doubtful: the DNA matches TRBJ2-3 better. This CDR3 has 13 amino acids. Germline V gene sequence: CDR1 MNHGY, CDR2 SAAAGT. This CDR3 is CASSYTRADTQYF. CDR3 bases: TGTGCCAGCAGCTATACCCGGGCAGATACGCAGTATTTT.

This clonotype was seen just once. This chain uses TRBV6-4 with TRBJ2-3; 9 nucleotides line up with TRBD2. Germline V gene sequence: CDR1 MRHNA, CDR2 SNTAGT. This CDR3 comprises 15 residues. The V segment lost 9 bases and the J segment 4 bases; nucleotides outside the gene matches: 11. The CDR3 protein is CARSRGTSFPDTQYF. The DNA of the CDR3 is TGTGCCAGAAGCCGAGGGACTAGCTTTCCAGATACGCAGTATTTT.

This clonotype was seen a few times. This chain links TRBV12-3 or TRBV12-4 with TRBJ1-4; tentatively, D is TRBD1 (5 bases). This CDR3 is 17 amino acids long. V was cut by 4 bases and J by 0 bases, with 15 bases left in between. The CDR3 here is CASSWGRELATNEKLFF. The CDR3 DNA follows: TGTGCCAGCAGTTGGGGCAGGGAACTTGCAACTAATGAAAAACTGTTTTTT.

The V and J genes are TRBV19 and TRBJ2-3; TRBD1 matches 9 bases. The J call could be wrong; TRBJ2-1 is a better fit for the DNA end. The CDR3 runs 15 residues. Germline V gene lookup returns CDR1 LNHDA and CDR2 SQIVND (reference sequence). The CDR3 spells CASSPRGTGSREQFF. CDR3 nucleotide sequence: TGTGCCAGTAGTCCCCGCGGGACAGGGTCTCGGGAGCAGTTCTTC.

V usage is TRBV7-3 and J usage is TRBJ2-3; D ambiguous. The better agreement between TRBJ1-1 and the DNA end casts doubt on the J call. The germline CDR1 and CDR2 sequences are SGHTA and FQGTGA. The length of the CDR3 is 10 residues. The DNA for the CDR3 is TGTGCCAGCACCGGCCGTGGAGCTTTCTTT. Protein: CASTGRGAFF.

The V gene is TRBV6-1, the J gene TRBJ2-5, with D perhaps TRBD1 (5 bases). The CDR3 contains 15 residues. CDR1 MNHNS and CDR2 SASEGT come from the germline V gene. Trimming stripped 5 bases from V and 4 bases from J, with 17 bases between. CDR3 region: CASSYDSRPRETQYF. DNA of the CDR3: TGTGCCAGCAGTTACGACAGCCGGCCACGAGAGACCCAGTACTTC.

This chain links TRBV28 with TRBJ2-6, with 14 nucleotides matching TRBD2. The J call may be mistaken, given a closer DNA end match to TRBJ2-7. Germline loops: CDR1 MDHEN, CDR2 SYDVKM. CDR3 length: 17 residues. The CDR3 DNA reads as TGTGCCAGCAGTTTACGTGGGGGACTAGCGGGAGTTTACGAGCAGTACTTC. Translated, it gives CASSLRGGLAGVYEQYF.

This clonotype was picked up many times. CDR3 DNA: TGTGCCAGCAGCTTACAGGGGGGGCAGTACAATGAGCAGTTCTTC. Protein: CASSLQGGQYNEQFF. J is TRBJ2-1 and V is TRBV7-9; D may be TRBD1 or TRBD2 (7 bases each). V shed 2 bases and J shed 4 bases, with 12 bases lying between them. CDR3 length: 15 residues. Looked up from germline, CDR1 is SEHNR and CDR2 is FQNEAQ (reference sequence).

This clonotype was detected only a few times. Germline is not matched at one junction end, which may reflect a read error. The chain is built from TRBV12-3 or TRBV12-4 and TRBJ2-5; D assignment may be TRBD1 or TRBD2 (7 bases each). The CDR3 covers 14 residues. CDR3 protein: CASTRGGVNSPLHF. The CDR3 nucleotides read TGTGCCAGCACCAGGGGGGGTGTTAATTCACCCCTCCACTTC.

The V and J genes are TRBV7-8 and TRBJ2-3; D not resolved. Germline V gives CDR1 SGHVS, CDR2 FQNEAQ. The CDR3 length is 11 residues. Trimming took off 3 bases at V and 5 bases at J, with 3 bases between the two ends. The CDR3 DNA reads TGTGCCAGCAGCTTTGGAGATACGCAGTATTTT. The encoded protein is CASSFGDTQYF.

V is TRBV12-3 or TRBV12-4 and J is TRBJ2-5, with 9 bases lining up with TRBD1. The DNA matches TRBJ2-7 better at its end, which makes the J call doubtful. CDR3 size: 17 residues. CDR3 sequence reads: CASSLTYGTGFPTEQYF. CDR3 coding DNA: TGTGCCAGCAGTCTTACCTACGGGACAGGGTTTCCTACCGAGCAGTACTTC.

The chain has TRBV28 and TRBJ2-7; the D is unclear. Germline lookup yields CDR1 MDHEN and CDR2 SYDVKM. The germline V and J ends were trimmed by 8 bases and 2 bases, with 16 bases remaining between them. The length of the CDR3 is 14 residues. The CDR3 DNA sequence: TGTGCCAGCCACCCCAGGTCCCCCGCCTACGAGCAGTACTTC. It is translated as CASHPRSPAYEQYF. The full variable domain, in which reference TRBV28 and TRBJ2-7 provide the parts outside the CDR3, is DVKVTQSSRYLVKRTGEKVFLECVQDMDHENMFWYRQDPGLGLRLIYFSYDVKMKEKGDIPEGYSVSREKKERFSLILESASTNQTSMYLCASHPRSPAYEQYFGPGTRLTVT.

This chain links TRBV7-2 with TRBJ2-3; the match to TRBD2 covers 10 bases. The J call may be mistaken, given a closer DNA end match to TRBJ2-5. Germline V gene data show CDR1 as SGHTA and CDR2 as FQGNSA. CDR3 length equals 15 residues. The CDR3 is CASSLRAGGPETQYF. The CDR3 DNA is TGTGCCAGCAGCTTACGAGCGGGAGGGCCGGAAACCCAGTACTTC.

CDR3 coding DNA: TGTGCCAGCAGACCTGAGACGGTGAACACTGAAGCTTTCTTT. Translated, it gives CASRPETVNTEAFF. The chain uses TRBV12-3 or TRBV12-4 and TRBJ2-3; no reliable D call. Near its end, the DNA agrees better with TRBJ1-1, so the J call may be wrong. The CDR3 covers 14 residues.

This sequence joins TRBV6-5 and TRBJ1-5; TRBD1 is a possible D gene (6 bases). Per germline, CDR1 MNHEY and CDR2 SVGAGI. CDR3 length equals 15 residues. V lost 7 bases and J lost 0, with 13 bases in between. The CDR3 is CASTLDSYSNQPQHF. The DNA for the CDR3 is TGTGCCAGCACCCTGGACAGCTATAGCAATCAGCCCCAGCATTTT.

This chain joins TRBV6-6 and TRBJ2-7, with 9 bases that match TRBD2. With the DNA end fitting TRBJ2-1 better, the J assignment may be wrong. The CDR3 totals 12 residues. Germline V gene data show CDR1 as MNHNY and CDR2 as SVGAGI (reference sequence). As DNA, the CDR3 is TGTGCCAGCAGTTACTCAGCGGGGGGGCAGTTCTTC. It yields the protein CASSYSAGGQFF.

The chain recombines TRBV6-1 with TRBJ1-1, with D perhaps assigned TRBD1 or TRBD2 (5 bases each). The J call may not be correct, given that the DNA end is closer to TRBJ2-1. This CDR3 has 14 residues. Germline V gives CDR1 MNHNS, CDR2 SASEGT. CDR3 region: CASTSGAWGNEQFF. In DNA, the CDR3 is TGTGCCAGCACCTCCGGGGCGTGGGGGAATGAGCAGTTCTTC.

In its sample, this clonotype is medium-sized. This chain connects TRBV28 to TRBJ2-4, with unresolved D. Germline loops: CDR1 MDHEN, CDR2 SYDVKM. V dropped 4 bases and J dropped 8 bases, with 6 bases sitting between them. The CDR3 extends over 11 amino acids. The CDR3 loop reads CASSYKHIQYF. In nucleotides, the CDR3 is TGTGCCAGCAGTTATAAGCACATTCAGTACTTC. Supplemented by reference TRBV28 and TRBJ2-4, the full variable domain reads DVKVTQSSRYLVKRTGEKVFLECVQDMDHENMFWYRQDPGLGLRLIYFSYDVKMKEKGDIPEGYSVSREKKERFSLILESASTNQTSMYLCASSYKHIQYFGAGTRLSVL.

V gene TRBV7-9 combines with J gene TRBJ2-3; 8 bases line up with TRBD2. Germline V gene data show CDR1 as SEHNR and CDR2 as FQNEAQ (reference sequence). This CDR3 is 16 amino acids long. Losses at the gene ends were 1 base for V and 0 bases for J; bases not matched to a gene: 3. The CDR3 DNA follows: TGTGCCAGCAGCTTAGGACGCGGGAGGAGCACAGATACGCAGTATTTT. Protein product: CASSLGRGRSTDTQYF.

This clonotype was seen many times. The chain uses TRBV6-6 and TRBJ1-6, with D unresolved. Trimming shortened V by 2 bases and J by 5 bases, and 4 bases separated the two germline ends. This CDR3 contains 13 residues. Germline values: CDR1 MNHNY, CDR2 SVGAGI (reference sequence). In DNA, the CDR3 is TGTGCCAGCAGTTACAGGGATAATTCACCCCTCCACTTT. This encodes CASSYRDNSPLHF.